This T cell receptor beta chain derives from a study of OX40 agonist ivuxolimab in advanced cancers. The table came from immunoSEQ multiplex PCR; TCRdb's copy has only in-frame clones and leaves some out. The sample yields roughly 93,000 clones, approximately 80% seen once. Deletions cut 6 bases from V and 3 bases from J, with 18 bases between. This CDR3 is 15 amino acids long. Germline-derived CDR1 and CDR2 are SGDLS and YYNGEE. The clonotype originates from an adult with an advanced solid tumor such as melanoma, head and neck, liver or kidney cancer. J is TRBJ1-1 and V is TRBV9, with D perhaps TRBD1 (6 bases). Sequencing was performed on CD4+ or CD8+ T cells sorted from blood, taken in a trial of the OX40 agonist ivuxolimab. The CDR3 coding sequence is TGTGCCAGCACCTTAGGGGGAGGGCAAGACACTGAAGCTTTCTTT. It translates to CASTLGGGQDTEAFF.